This T cell receptor beta chain appears in the sequencing data of a study of T-cell reconstitution after alpha-beta-depleted transplantation in children (dated by TCRdb to 2016 to 2017). Describing the broader study: The study quantitatively tracked T-cell immune reconstitution after TCRalphabeta/CD19-depleted allogeneic hematopoietic cell transplantation in children using TCR repertoire profiling.

The sample's treatment or condition label, in plain terms: allogeneic hematopoietic cell transplantation with graft depleted of TCRalphabeta T cells and CD19 B cells. The children who served as transplant recipients had been given grafts of TCRalphabeta/CD19-depleted allogeneic hematopoietic cells. Library preparation was by PCR. This sample was sequenced with an Illumina HiSeq 2500. TCR libraries were prepared with molecular barcoding, using unique molecular identifiers to normalize TCRbeta repertoire quantification. The raw public reads went through TCRdb reprocessing: fastp at Q25, MiXCR clone calling, in-frame beta chains kept. Records with the same CDR3 protein are collapsed into one entry carrying the most frequent genes and DNA. The sample data list about 97,000 distinct CDR3 sequences, and 7% to 8% of these were observed just once. Of the sample, 15% to 20% falls within the top ten clones.

Including cysteine and phenylalanine, the CDR3 has 13 amino acids. Only the CDR3 DNA is retained, 39 bases long and in frame from the first base. Cut back by 6 bases and 1 base, the V and J ends lie 12 bases apart. CDR1 DFQATT and CDR2 SNEGSKA were looked up in the germline V gene (reference sequence). Findings and caveats that apply to the study as a whole: Apparently early alphabetaT-cell count recovery about two months after transplant reportedly relied on only several hundred rapidly expanded clones derived from non-depleted graft cells. The high TCRbeta diversity at day 60 in some patients was ascribed to recipient T cells and intrathymic progenitors that had survived conditioning. Over the following months the frequencies of hyperexpanded clones went down, and after one year T-cell counts and TCRbeta diversity were mostly credited to newly produced T cells.

To note about this clonotype: Its antigen is not yet known. No base quality information exists; no much larger clone differs at one position.

Sequenced here: PBMCs, sampled before TCRalphabeta/CD19-depleted stem cell transplant. This chain joins TRBV20-1 to TRBJ1-2, with no confident D gene call. This clonotype was obtained from a boy aged 2-15 years with acute lymphoblastic leukemia, due to receive a stem cell transplant. This receptor carries the CDR3 CSASDGVNYGYTF. The DNA reads as follows: TGCAGTGCGTCAGACGGAGTTAACTATGGCTACACCTTC.